These 2 T cell receptor beta chains came from one sample sequenced in a study of blood T cell repertoires in COVID-19. Produced via immunoSEQ multiplex PCR; TCRdb's table is partial and in-frame only. Seen here are 250,000 to 350,000 clones, around nine tenths observed once, and the top ten hold 0.85% to 1%. The sequencing sample was made of peripheral blood. The receptors were gathered from a woman aged 35 to 49 who had recovered from COVID-19.

This clone was observed a handful of times. The V and J genes are TRBV9 and TRBJ2-3, with TRBD2 matching over 8 bases. The CDR3 totals 20 residues. Germline V gene sequence: CDR1 SGDLS, CDR2 YYNGEE. V gave up 0 bases and J gave up 3 bases; unmatched junction bases: 18. Here the CDR3 reads CASSVDGWSGTRGGTDTQYF. The CDR3, as DNA: TGTGCCAGCAGCGTAGATGGGTGGTCCGGGACTAGAGGGGGAACAGATACGCAGTATTTT.

This clone was recorded once. This sequence joins TRBV5-1 and TRBJ1-3; 9 bases agree with TRBD1. V dropped 1 base and J dropped 0; count of bases not matched to a gene: 5. CDR1 SGHRS and CDR2 YFSETQ come from the germline V gene. The CDR3 is made up of 17 amino acids. CDR3 nucleotides: TGCGCCAGCAGCTTGTGGACAGGGGCCTCCTCTGGAAACACCATATATTTT. Protein product: CASSLWTGASSGNTIYF.